This T cell receptor (beta chain) was identified during a study of blood T cell repertoires in COVID-19. Germline CDR1 and CDR2: LGHDT and YNNKEL (reference sequence). The CDR3 length is 17 residues. V was cut by 1 base and J by 0 bases, with 16 bases left in between. TCRdb's table, derived via immunoSEQ multiplex PCR, lists solely in-frame clones and lacks some. The table records fewer than 600,000 clones, 88% of them present only once. The specimen sequenced was PBMCs or T cells enriched from blood (not recorded which). The receptor was derived from a woman in her 40s who had recovered from COVID-19. V usage is TRBV3-1 (or the pseudogene TRBV3-2) and J usage is TRBJ2-7; D remains unclear. CDR3 nucleotides: TGTGCCAGCAGCCAAGTTCCCCCGGGTACCCACTCCTACGAGCAGTACTTC. Residues: CASSQVPPGTHSYEQYF.